These 32 T cell receptor beta chains came from one sample sequenced in a study of T cells after yellow fever vaccination. Via MiXCR, TCRdb re-called the 5' RACE reads, giving one row per CDR3 protein. This table holds some 120,000 distinct CDR3 sequences, approximately 16% found once. Sequencing used CD8+ T cells sorted from PBMCs, obtained 5 days after the yellow fever booster vaccination. The receptors were sampled from a man younger than 30 who received the YFV17D yellow fever vaccine.

This clonotype was counted a few times. This chain links TRBV29-1 with TRBJ1-2; the D is unclear. Germline CDR1 reads SQVTM; CDR2 reads ANQGSEA. Deletions cut 3 bases from V and 1 base from J, with 15 bases between. The CDR3 is 15 amino acids. The CDR3 here is CSVDPTMDFNYGYTF. The CDR3 region has the DNA TGCAGCGTTGACCCCACGATGGATTTTAACTATGGCTACACCTTC.

V usage is TRBV6-2 or TRBV6-3 and J usage is TRBJ1-5; D gene uncertain. Germline loops: CDR1 MNHEY, CDR2 SVGEGT. CDR3 length: 14 residues. V was pared by 0 bases and J by 7 bases, with 10 bases between. The CDR3 nucleotides read TGTGCCAGCAGTTACTCGCCAGGAAAGCAGCCCCAGCATTTT. Encoded protein: CASSYSPGKQPQHF.

The rearrangement uses TRBV27 and TRBJ2-7; tentatively, D is TRBD1 or TRBD2 (5 bases each). Germline V lookup: CDR1 MNHEY, CDR2 SMNVEV (reference sequence). V lost 6 bases and J 0 bases, leaving 12 bases between the germline ends. This CDR3 comprises 14 residues. CDR3 protein: CASRGTGPSYEQYF. Written as DNA, the CDR3 is TGTGCCAGCAGAGGGACGGGACCCTCCTACGAGCAGTACTTC.

This clonotype showed up just a few times. The chain is built from TRBV12-3 or TRBV12-4 and TRBJ2-1; D is unresolved. The CDR3 totals 16 residues. The V end lost 1 base, the J end lost 3 bases, and 13 bases lay between the germline ends. The CDR3 spells CASSLVAGEIYNEQFF. CDR3 nucleotide sequence: TGTGCCAGCAGTTTAGTGGCAGGAGAGATCTACAATGAGCAGTTCTTC.

CDR3 sequence (DNA): TGTGCCAGTAGACTATCAGACAGGAGAGAAGCTTTCTTT. Translated: CASRLSDRREAFF. V is TRBV19 and J is TRBJ1-1; possibly TRBD1 for D (6 bases). The CDR3 loop spans 13 amino acids. V was pared by 6 bases and J by 8 bases, with 16 bases between. Germline V lookup: CDR1 LNHDA, CDR2 SQIVND (reference sequence).

The chain combines TRBV11-2 with TRBJ1-2, with D unresolved. This CDR3 is 13 amino acids long. CDR1 is SGHAT and CDR2 is FQNNGV in the germline V gene. V lost 5 bases and J 7 bases, leaving 14 bases between the germline ends. CDR3 residues: CASSQDLNFGYTF. CDR3 in DNA: TGTGCCAGCAGCCAAGACTTAAATTTTGGCTACACCTTC.

This clonotype was observed at least ten times. This chain uses TRBV10-3 with TRBJ2-7, with 7 bases identical to TRBD2. CDR3 length: 13 residues. Losses at the gene ends were 3 bases for V and 5 bases for J; bases not matched to a gene: 4. Germline V gene sequence: CDR1 ENHRY, CDR2 SYGVKD. The CDR3 protein is CAISDITSDEQYF. Written as DNA, the CDR3 is TGTGCCATCAGTGACATAACTAGCGACGAGCAGTACTTC.

This CDR3 is CASSPGVLSYEQYV. CDR3 nucleotides: TGTGCCAGCTCACCGGGGGTCCTCTCCTACGAGCAGTACGTC. The chain employs TRBV18 and TRBJ2-7, with D perhaps TRBD1 or TRBD2 (5 bases each). From germline, CDR1 is KGHSH and CDR2 LQKENI. This CDR3 is 14 amino acids long. The germline V and J ends were trimmed by 3 bases and 0 bases, with 9 bases remaining between them.

This clonotype has only a few counts. This CDR3 reads CASSLGGWQFF. CDR3 coding DNA: TGTGCCAGCAGCTTAGGAGGGTGGCAGTTCTTC. This chain joins TRBV7-9 and TRBJ2-1; possibly TRBD2 for D (5 bases). The CDR3 spans 11 residues. V was pared by 1 base and J by 12 bases, with 7 bases between. CDR1 and CDR2 (germline): SEHNR, FQNEAQ (reference sequence).

This clonotype occurred a few times. The chain links TRBV5-1 to TRBJ2-7; D call uncertain. This CDR3 is 13 amino acids long. The germline V gene encodes CDR1 SGHRS and CDR2 YFSETQ. V gave up 0 bases and J gave up 2 bases, with 6 bases separating them. The CDR3 DNA sequence: TGCGCCAGCAGCTTGGCCCCCGCCTACGAGCAGTACTTC. Encoded protein: CASSLAPAYEQYF.

The chain uses TRBV4-3 and TRBJ1-6, with TRBD1 as a possible D gene (5 bases). The CDR3 has 17 amino acids. The V end was cut by 0 bases, the J end by 7 bases, with 16 bases between. Germline V gene lookup returns CDR1 LGHNA and CDR2 YSLEER. CDR3 sequence reads: CASSQDRPQGLNSPLHF. CDR3 nucleotides: TGCGCCAGCAGCCAAGATCGCCCTCAGGGACTAAATTCACCCCTCCACTTT.

This rearrangement joins TRBV5-1 to TRBJ1-1, with a possible D match to TRBD1 (6 bases). V gave up 2 bases and J gave up 0 bases, with 17 bases separating them. Germline loops: CDR1 SGHRS, CDR2 YFSETQ. There are 17 residues in the CDR3. CDR3 bases: TGCGCCAGCAGCTTTCGGGGGGTTGACAGGATGAACACTGAAGCTTTCTTT. This encodes CASSFRGVDRMNTEAFF. Complete variable domain (other parts from reference TRBV5-1 and TRBJ1-1): KAGVTQTPRYLIKTRGQQVTLSCSPISGHRSVSWYQQTPGQGLQFLFEYFSETQRNKGNFPGRFSGRQFSNSRSEMNVSTLELGDSALYLCASSFRGVDRMNTEAFFGQGTRLTVV.

At least ten counts were recorded for this clonotype. The chain has TRBV5-1 and TRBJ2-7; weak D call: TRBD2 (5 bases). In germline, CDR1 is SGHRS, CDR2 YFSETQ. The CDR3 spans 14 residues. The V end lost 4 bases, the J end lost 3 bases, and 14 bases lay between the germline ends. CDR3 amino acids: CASSPGRGGYEQYV. Written as DNA, the CDR3 is TGCGCCAGCAGCCCTGGACGGGGTGGCTACGAGCAGTACGTC.

This clonotype was observed a single time. The chain carries TRBV7-9 and TRBJ1-2; no definite D call. The CDR3 length is 15 residues. From germline, CDR1 is SEHNR and CDR2 FQNEAQ (reference sequence). Trimming pared 5 bases from V and 7 bases from J, leaving 20 bases between. CDR3 in amino acids: CASSALGRFSGGYTF. The CDR3 DNA reads TGTGCCAGCAGCGCCCTTGGACGTTTTTCTGGTGGCTACACCTTC. The full variable domain, rest sourced from reference TRBV7-9 and TRBJ1-2, is DTGVSQNPRHKITKRGQNVTFRCDPISEHNRLYWYRQTLGQGPEFLTYFQNEAQLEKSRLLSDRFSAERPKGSFSTLEIQRTEQGDSAMYLCASSALGRFSGGYTFGSGTRLTVV.

This clonotype was counted a few times. The chain uses TRBV4-1 and TRBJ2-2; TRBD2 matches 8 bases. Germline CDR1 and CDR2: MGHRA and YSYEKL. Germline trimming cut 3 bases from V and 5 bases from J; bases unmatched to any gene: 14. CDR3 length: 18 amino acids. The CDR3 loop is CASSHNAGGQTGTGELFF. The CDR3 nucleotides read TGCGCCAGCAGCCACAATGCGGGGGGTCAGACAGGTACCGGGGAGCTGTTTTTT.

This clonotype was counted only a few times. The rearrangement links TRBV5-4 to TRBJ1-1; D is perhaps TRBD1 (5 bases). V was trimmed by 2 bases and J by 4 bases, leaving 9 bases between them. This CDR3 has 13 residues. CDR1 is SGHNT and CDR2 is YYREEE in the germline V gene (reference sequence). CDR3 bases: TGTGCCAGCAGCTTAGAAGGGGTCACTGAAGCTTTCTTT. Protein sequence: CASSLEGVTEAFF.

This clonotype occurred a few times. J is TRBJ2-7 and V is TRBV27; 7 bases agree with TRBD2. CDR1 and CDR2 (germline): MNHEY, SMNVEV (reference sequence). J gave up 7 bases and V 6 bases, and 18 bases lay outside the gene matches. The CDR3 has 16 residues. The DNA of the CDR3 is TGTGCCAGCAGCAGTTACCAGCGGGGACCGGGAAGAGAGCAGTACGTC. Translation gives CASSSYQRGPGREQYV.

This clonotype was seen more than once but under ten times. V usage is TRBV4-1 and J usage is TRBJ2-1; possible D gene TRBD1, 7 bases. This CDR3 comprises 16 residues. V lost 4 bases to trimming and J lost 7 bases, with 20 bases between them. The germline CDR1 and CDR2 sequences are MGHRA and YSYEKL. CDR3 protein: CASSLNPAGGTNEQFF. The CDR3 region has the DNA TGCGCCAGCAGCCTAAACCCGGCAGGGGGGACGAATGAGCAGTTCTTC.

This clonotype was detected only a few times. The V and J genes are TRBV7-9 and TRBJ1-1, with a tentative D call TRBD1 (5 bases). The germline V and J ends were trimmed by 4 bases and 7 bases, with 10 bases remaining between them. The CDR3 covers 12 residues. The germline V gene encodes CDR1 SEHNR and CDR2 FQNEAQ (reference sequence). Here the CDR3 reads CASSWGDREAFF. CDR3 DNA sequence: TGTGCCAGCAGCTGGGGCGACCGTGAAGCTTTCTTT.

This clonotype appeared a few times. The chain combines TRBV2 with TRBJ2-2; TRBD2 aligns across 9 bases. This CDR3 comprises 16 residues. Trimming cost V 3 bases and J 1 base; bases outside gene matches: 3. Germline-derived CDR1 and CDR2 are SNHLY and FYNNEI. Here the CDR3 DNA reads TGTGCCAGCAGTGATTCTAGCGGGGTGAACACCGGGGAGCTGTTTTTT. Protein sequence: CASSDSSGVNTGELFF.

The chain uses TRBV6-5 and TRBJ1-2; 7 positions agree with TRBD1. The V gene end was trimmed by 4 bases and the J gene end by 2 bases; junction bases not matched to a gene: 10. This CDR3 contains 16 residues. Germline V gene data show CDR1 as MNHEY and CDR2 as SVGAGI. The CDR3 loop reads CASSFRGDSGNYGYTF. The CDR3 region has the DNA TGTGCCAGCAGTTTCAGGGGGGACAGCGGGAACTATGGCTACACCTTC.

This clonotype was seen only a few times. The chain recombines TRBV20-1 with TRBJ2-7, with TRBD1 identical over 9 bases. CDR3 length: 14 residues. In germline, CDR1 is DFQATT, CDR2 SNEGSKA (reference sequence). V was pared by 4 bases and J by 6 bases, with 10 bases of the junction left unmatched. CDR3 DNA sequence: TGCAGTGCTAACCAACAGGGGGCCTACGGCGAGCAGTACGTC. The encoded protein is CSANQQGAYGEQYV.

This clonotype occurred a few times. The J gene is TRBJ2-3, the V gene TRBV7-9, with D perhaps TRBD1 or TRBD2 (5 bases each). This CDR3 spans 14 amino acids. The V gene's germline CDR1 is SEHNR and CDR2 FQNEAQ (reference sequence). V dropped 5 bases and J dropped 7 bases, with 16 bases sitting between them. CDR3 residues: CASSPGQGPYTQYF. CDR3 nucleotides: TGTGCCAGCAGCCCGGGGCAAGGGCCGTATACGCAGTATTTT.

This clonotype came up many times. Relative to the germline gene, one junction end is altered; a read error may explain this. This sequence joins TRBV7-2 and TRBJ2-5, with a tentative D call TRBD2 (6 bases). Germline values: CDR1 SGHTA, CDR2 FQGNSA. The CDR3 spans 18 residues. The CDR3 loop reads CASSVATGRRATQETQYF. For the CDR3, the DNA is TGTGCCAGCAGCGTAGCGACGGGCCGGAGGGCGACCCAAGAGACCCAGTACTTC.

This clonotype was counted many times. The J gene is TRBJ2-1, the V gene TRBV27; the D gene could be TRBD1 or TRBD2 (7 bases each). V was clipped by 5 bases and J by 9 bases, with 11 bases between them. The CDR3 totals 12 residues. Germline loops: CDR1 MNHEY, CDR2 SMNVEV (reference sequence). CDR3 nucleotide sequence: TGTGCCAGCAGTACAGGGGAGGGTGAGCAGTTCTTC. Encoded protein: CASSTGEGEQFF.

This clonotype was recorded many times. The DNA for the CDR3 is TGCAGCGTCGCAGTTATGAACACTGAAGCTTTCTTT. Translated: CSVAVMNTEAFF. The chain is built from TRBV29-1 and TRBJ1-1, with D hard to call. The V gene's germline CDR1 is SQVTM and CDR2 ANQGSEA. CDR3 length equals 12 residues. Trimming stripped 6 bases from V and 0 bases from J, with 8 bases between.

The rearrangement links TRBV27 to TRBJ2-3; TRBD1 matches 7 bases. The length of the CDR3 is 15 residues. Germline lookup yields CDR1 MNHEY and CDR2 SMNVEV (reference sequence). The V and J ends lost 5 bases and 6 bases, in that order; junction bases with no gene match: 11. The CDR3 DNA is TGTGCCAGCAGTCTCCTTGGTGACAGGGATGATACGCAGTATTTT. Residues: CASSLLGDRDDTQYF.

This clonotype was detected a few times. The V gene is TRBV5-4, the J gene TRBJ2-3; tentative D call: TRBD2 (6 bases). Trimming shortened V by 0 bases and J by 2 bases, and 10 bases separated the two germline ends. The CDR3 sequence is 15 residues long. The germline V gene encodes CDR1 SGHNT and CDR2 YYREEE (reference sequence). The CDR3: CASSLVRGLTDTQYF. The CDR3 DNA is TGTGCCAGCAGCTTGGTGCGGGGACTCACAGATACGCAGTATTTT.

This chain uses TRBV5-6 with TRBJ2-3, with unresolved D. Trimming removed 1 base from V and 2 bases from J, with 5 bases in between. Per the germline V gene, CDR1 is SGHDT and CDR2 is YYEEEE. CDR3 length equals 13 residues. The CDR3 nucleotides read TGTGCCAGCAGCTTGTGGGCCACAGATACGCAGTATTTT. Translating gives CASSLWATDTQYF.

In its sample, this clonotype was seen a few times. The V gene is TRBV29-1, the J gene TRBJ2-1, with D possibly TRBD2 on 6 matching bases. V dropped 3 bases and J dropped 6 bases, with 12 bases sitting between them. This CDR3 contains 13 residues. Germline V CDR1 and CDR2: SQVTM, ANQGSEA. CDR3 in DNA: TGCAGCGTTGAGGTCGGGAGTTTCAATGAGCAGTTCTTC. Translated, it gives CSVEVGSFNEQFF.

The chain couples TRBV2 to TRBJ1-6, with unresolved D. This CDR3 spans 15 amino acids. Trimming removed 6 bases at V and 0 bases at J, with 9 bases between. Germline V CDR1 and CDR2: SNHLY, FYNNEI. CDR3 residues: CASRPSSSYNSPLHF. The DNA for the CDR3 is TGTGCCAGCAGACCCAGTAGCTCCTATAATTCACCCCTCCACTTT.

This clonotype was seen only a few times. This chain joins TRBV29-1 and TRBJ2-3; D is perhaps TRBD2 (7 bases). V shed 6 bases and J shed 5 bases, with 18 bases lying between them. The CDR3 loop spans 14 amino acids. Germline CDR1 and CDR2: SQVTM and ANQGSEA. CDR3 in amino acids: CSVNPAGEGDTQYF. CDR3 nucleotide sequence: TGCAGCGTCAACCCTGCAGGGGAGGGAGATACGCAGTATTTT.